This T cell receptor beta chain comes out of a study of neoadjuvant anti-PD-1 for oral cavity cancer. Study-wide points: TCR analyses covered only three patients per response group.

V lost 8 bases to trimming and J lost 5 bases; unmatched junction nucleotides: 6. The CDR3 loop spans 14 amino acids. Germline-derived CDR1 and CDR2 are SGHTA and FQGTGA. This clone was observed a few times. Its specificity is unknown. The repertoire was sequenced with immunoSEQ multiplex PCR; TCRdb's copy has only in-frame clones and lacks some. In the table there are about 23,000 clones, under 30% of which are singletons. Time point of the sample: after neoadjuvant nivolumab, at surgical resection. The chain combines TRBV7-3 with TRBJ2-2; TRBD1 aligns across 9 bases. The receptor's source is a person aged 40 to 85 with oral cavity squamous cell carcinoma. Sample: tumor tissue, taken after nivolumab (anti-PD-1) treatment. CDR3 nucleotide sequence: TGTGCCAGCGCCCGGGGACAGGGAACCGGGGAGCTGTTTTTT. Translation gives CASARGQGTGELFF.